This entry is about one TCR beta chain. Its antigen is not identified. This sample stems from a study of cytomegalovirus exposure and HLA in healthy donors. Study at large: The 120 or so validation repertoires were reported in a later analysis to have been generated on the same platform as the 666 first-cohort repertoires. Study observations and caveats: With high specificity and sensitivity, the classifier reportedly diagnosed cytomegalovirus status. There were some public TCRs occurring in many donors, but most TCR sequences were rare. The study designated 164 TCR beta chains cytomegalovirus-associated.

Clones were sequenced by immunoSEQ multiplex PCR, and TCRdb holds only the in-frame ones, with some missing. The table shows 260,000 or so clones, with around 89% occurring only once. From germline, CDR1 is MNHEY and CDR2 SVGAGI. The V gene lost 6 bases and the J gene lost 2 bases, with 8 bases spanning the gap. CDR3 length: 13 amino acids. The sequence was obtained from a woman aged 18-30 years in good health and CMV-seronegative. The sequenced material came from PBMCs. V gene TRBV6-5 combines with J gene TRBJ2-1; TRBD2 is a possible D gene (5 bases). The CDR3 protein is CASSLEAYNEQFF. CDR3 bases: TGTGCCAGCAGCCTGGAGGCCTACAATGAGCAGTTCTTC.